The T cell receptor (beta chain) described here comes from a study of shared clonotypes between healthy human individuals. Turning to the study itself: Two female and a few male donors aged 18 to 49 were enrolled.

Comment on this clone: Antigen unknown.

General study points: Naive CD4 clonotypes overlapped across a handful of donors at approximately 5%.

The CDR3 extends over 15 amino acids. Trimming took 2 bases from V and 1 from J, leaving 9 bases between them. Germline-derived CDR1 and CDR2 are KGHSH and LQKENI. Sequencing used immunoSEQ multiplex PCR; TCRdb keeps in-frame clones, though not all of them. The sample gives approximately 240,000 clones, just over 65% of which show up once; around 10% is in the top ten. The study enrolled healthy HIV-negative adults without recent acute infections or vaccinations as donors. The gene calls are TRBV18 and TRBJ1-5, with D hard to call. The receptor comes from a young man in good health. What was sequenced was memory CD4+ T cells sorted from blood. Indicated subset: CD45RA-negative fraction. CDR3 sequence: CASSPDGPSNQPQHF. CDR3 nucleotides: TGTGCCAGCTCACCAGACGGGCCGAGCAATCAGCCCCAGCATTTT.